This section outlines one T cell receptor beta chain sequence together with its context. This entry is derived from a study of blood T cell repertoires in COVID-19. About the research overall: The cDNA or gDNA used as material had been derived from T cells, B-cell-depleted T cells, or PBMCs.

The repertoire was sequenced with immunoSEQ multiplex PCR; TCRdb's copy has only in-frame clones and lacks some. The sample shows about 270,000 clones, around 89% of them seen only once. The CDR3 has 17 amino acids. V was pared by 4 bases and J by 2 bases, with 6 bases of the junction left unmatched. Germline values: CDR1 LGHNA, CDR2 YSLEER. Participant-reported clinical history was the basis for cohort assignment. The sequence came from a woman in her 30s with acute COVID-19. Sequenced input: PBMCs or T cells enriched from blood (not recorded which). The V call is TRBV4-3, the J call TRBJ2-3; 13 nucleotides match TRBD2. The CDR3 reads CASSLLGTSGNTDTQYF. CDR3 DNA: TGCGCCAGCAGCCTTTTAGGGACTAGCGGGAACACAGATACGCAGTATTTT.